The 5 T cell receptor beta chains below come from one sample, sequenced in a study of blood T cell repertoires in COVID-19. The protocol was immunoSEQ multiplex PCR, while the TCRdb copy is restricted to in-frame clones and leaves out a portion. The sample contains over 450,000 clones, 75% to 90% of which appear only once. The source material was peripheral blood. The origin of the receptors is a man between 18 and 29 years old with COVID-19, enrolled during active disease.

This chain joins TRBV2 and TRBJ1-6; D gene ambiguous. The CDR3 runs 14 residues. Germline V lookup: CDR1 SNHLY, CDR2 FYNNEI. V was cut by 2 bases and J by 6 bases, with 8 bases left in between. The CDR3 DNA follows: TGTGCCAGCAGTGAAATGTTGAGTAATTCACCCCTCCACTTT. Its translation: CASSEMLSNSPLHF. The full variable domain, with the rest looked up from reference TRBV2 and TRBJ1-6, is EPEVTQTPSHQVTQMGQEVILRCVPISNHLYFYWYRQILGQKVEFLVSFYNNEISEKSEIFDDQFSVERPDGSNFTLKIRSTKLEDSAMYFCASSEMLSNSPLHFGNGTRLTVT.

The chain carries TRBV19 and TRBJ2-2; D is perhaps TRBD2 (6 bases). Trimming took 7 bases from V and 1 from J, leaving 10 bases between them. CDR1 is LNHDA and CDR2 is SQIVND in the germline V gene (reference sequence). This CDR3 spans 14 amino acids. CDR3 sequence (DNA): TGTGCCAGTATTCGGAGGGAGAACACCGGGGAGCTGTTTTTT. As protein: CASIRRENTGELFF.

The J gene is TRBJ2-5, the V gene TRBV1; the table's TRBD2 call for D was not verified on the DNA. TRBV1 is classified as a pseudogene. CDR3 length: 14 residues. The CDR3 DNA reads as TGCACCAGCAGCCTCTTCGGGGGGGGAGAGACCCAGTACTTC. Its protein is CTSSLFGGGETQYF.

The chain joins TRBV18 to TRBJ2-1; 10 bases are shared with TRBD1. The germline CDR1 and CDR2 sequences are KGHSH and LQKENI. V dropped 2 bases and J dropped 9; count of bases not matched to a gene: 7. The CDR3 extends over 15 amino acids. The CDR3 protein is CASSPAGQGGGEQFF. DNA of the CDR3: TGTGCCAGCTCACCAGCAGGACAGGGGGGAGGTGAGCAGTTCTTC. The full variable domain, in which reference TRBV18 and TRBJ2-1 provide the parts outside the CDR3, is NAGVMQNPRHLVRRRGQEARLRCSPMKGHSHVYWYRQLPEEGLKFMVYLQKENIIDESGMPKERFSAEFPKEGPSILRIQQVVRGDSAAYFCASSPAGQGGGEQFFGPGTRLTVL.

Here the CDR3 reads CASNRGESQPQHF. CDR3 nucleotides: TGTGCCAGTAACAGGGGGGAGAGTCAGCCCCAGCATTTT. The chain has TRBV19 and TRBJ1-5, with 8 positions matching TRBD1. Germline trimming cut 7 bases from V and 6 bases from J; bases unmatched to any gene: 5. Germline V CDR1 and CDR2: LNHDA, SQIVND (reference sequence). The CDR3 extends over 13 amino acids.